Only a few counts were recorded for the clone carrying this T cell receptor beta chain. The antigen remains undetermined. The CDR3 sequence is 11 residues long. Germline V lookup: CDR1 DFQATT, CDR2 SNEGSKA (reference sequence). V shed 6 bases and J shed 5 bases, with 10 bases lying between them. This specimen belongs to a study of beta chain features in type 1 diabetes. Sequencing targeted expressed TCRB transcripts, as all isolated RNA had been reverse transcribed. The method was immunoSEQ multiplex PCR; TCRdb's version includes in-frame clones alone and lacks a portion of them. Of about 190,000 clones in the sample, around 7.9% were seen once. Study-level points and caveats: Patients' naive, central memory and Treg TCRB repertoires seemed closer to one another than those of healthy donors. The study notes PCR might favor shorter templates equally in patients and controls. A moderate, significant TCRB CDR3 shortening appeared in type 1 diabetes across four CD4+ subsets. Reduced insertions and increased deletions marked VDJ junctions in type 1 diabetes patients.

The gene calls are TRBV20-1 and TRBJ2-5; D may be TRBD2 (5 bases). This TCR was recovered from a man between 18 and 35 years old with type 1 diabetes. The sequenced sample was central memory CD4+ T cells from blood. The CDR3 region has the DNA TGCAGTGCAAAGAGAGGGGAGACCCAGTACTTC. Translation gives CSAKRGETQYF.